This T cell receptor (beta chain) was identified in a study of blood T cell repertoires in COVID-19. Study-wide context: Acute and convalescent COVID-19 specimens originated in the United States, Italy and Spain. PBMCs, B-cell-depleted T cells, or T cells were the source of the cDNA or gDNA that made up the material.

In the original analysis: Amplification from reference gene primers served as the basis for estimated nucleated cell counts. Here immunoSEQ multiplex PCR was the method, and the copy in TCRdb shows in-frame clones only, minus some. V and J calls and clone size follow that table, whereas D and trimming were derived from the DNA. Seen here are about 80,000 clones, approximately 90% observed once, and the top ten hold 6% to 7.5%. Germline V CDR1 and CDR2: SQVTM, ANQGSEA. This CDR3 has 13 amino acids. V dropped 1 base and J dropped 7 bases, with 13 bases sitting between them. The sequence came from a woman of 80 years or more with acute or convalescent COVID-19. The sample consisted of peripheral blood. This chain links TRBV29-1 with TRBJ1-2, with D possibly being TRBD1 (5 bases). The chain's CDR3 is CSVEAQGDTGYTF. CDR3 DNA: TGCAGCGTTGAAGCGCAGGGTGATACTGGCTACACCTTC.